The next 21 T cell receptor beta chains were all read from a single sample in a study of response to subunit inactivated influenza vaccine. MiXCR, applied by TCRdb to the RT-PCR reads, yields one record per CDR3 protein. The sample has hundreds of thousands of distinct CDR3 sequences, about 15% seen once. Sequencing was performed on PBMCs from blood, taken roughly 2 weeks before vaccination. These receptors came from a man in his forties or fifties who received an inactivated influenza vaccine.

This clonotype was found many times. This chain uses TRBV4-2 with TRBJ2-1; 9 bases agree with TRBD2. CDR1 LGHNA and CDR2 YNFKEQ come from the germline V gene. Trimming at V came to 5 bases and at J to 2 bases, leaving 7 bases not matched to a gene. The CDR3 runs 16 residues. The CDR3 loop is CASSIAGEEAYNEQFF. The CDR3, as DNA: TGTGCCAGCAGCATAGCGGGAGAGGAGGCCTACAATGAGCAGTTCTTC.

V usage is TRBV5-4 and J usage is TRBJ2-7; TRBD2 agrees at 8 bases. Trimming cost V 5 bases and J 3 bases; bases outside gene matches: 10. Germline V gene lookup returns CDR1 SGHNT and CDR2 YYREEE (reference sequence). The CDR3 has 15 residues. CDR3 in amino acids: CASRPGGSGDYEQYF. CDR3 sequence (DNA): TGTGCCAGCAGGCCCGGGGGTAGCGGGGACTACGAGCAGTACTTC. Variable domain in full (rest from reference TRBV5-4 and TRBJ2-7): ETGVTQSPTHLIKTRGQQVTLRCSSQSGHNTVSWYQQALGQGPQFIFQYYREEENGRGNFPPRFSGLQFPNYSSELNVNALELDDSALYLCASRPGGSGDYEQYFGPGTRLTVT.

This sequence joins TRBV6-1 and TRBJ1-3, with 10 bases matching TRBD1. With V trimmed by 6 bases and J by 0 bases, 5 bases remained unmatched. The length of the CDR3 is 16 residues. Germline assignment: CDR1 MNHNS and CDR2 SASEGT. The CDR3 protein is CASRGTGALSGNTIYF. For the CDR3, the DNA is TGTGCCAGCAGGGGGACAGGGGCCCTCTCTGGAAACACCATATATTTT.

This clonotype has ten or more counts. The chain is built from TRBV20-1 and TRBJ2-5, with TRBD2 identical over 7 bases. The V and J ends lost 6 bases and 3 bases, in that order; junction bases with no gene match: 7. Germline-derived CDR1 and CDR2 are DFQATT and SNEGSKA (reference sequence). CDR3 length equals 13 residues. In DNA form, the CDR3 reads TGCAGTGCGGGAGGGTGGCAGAAAGAGACCCAGTACTTC. It specifies CSAGGWQKETQYF.

This clonotype was picked up a small number of times. The chain uses TRBV10-3 and TRBJ2-7, with D possibly TRBD2 on 6 matching bases. This CDR3 region has 12 residues. The V and J ends lost 0 bases and 9 bases respectively, with 9 bases between them. Germline CDR1 and CDR2: ENHRY and SYGVKD. Here the CDR3 reads CAISESYGGQYF. CDR3 sequence (DNA): TGTGCCATCAGTGAGTCCTACGGGGGGCAGTACTTC.

This chain joins TRBV10-3 and TRBJ1-1; D gene unclear. V lost 7 bases, J lost 4 bases, and 19 bases lay in between. Germline V gene lookup returns CDR1 ENHRY and CDR2 SYGVKD. The CDR3 is 15 residues long. CDR3 region: CAITKAKEVSTEAFF. The CDR3 coding sequence is TGTGCCATCACTAAGGCAAAGGAAGTGAGCACTGAAGCTTTCTTT.

The genes are TRBV29-1 and TRBJ2-4, with D possibly TRBD1 on 6 matching bases. V was pared by 7 bases and J by 1 base, with 11 bases between. The CDR3 sequence is 13 residues long. Germline V gives CDR1 SQVTM, CDR2 ANQGSEA. The CDR3 sequence: CSAIDRAKNIQYF. CDR3 DNA: TGCAGCGCTATAGACAGGGCCAAAAACATTCAGTACTTC.

V and J are TRBV2 and TRBJ2-1; D could derive from TRBD1 or TRBD2 (7 bases each). The CDR3 sequence is 15 residues long. Per germline, CDR1 SNHLY and CDR2 FYNNEI. V lost 3 bases and J 7 bases, leaving 16 bases between the germline ends. CDR3 nucleotide sequence: TGTGCCAGCAGTGACTCGGCAGGGGGGGTTAATGAGCAGTTCTTC. Encoded protein: CASSDSAGGVNEQFF.

The chain recombines TRBV28 with TRBJ2-7; 7 bases fit TRBD2. Germline CDR1 is MDHEN and CDR2 is SYDVKM. Losses at the gene ends were 2 bases for V and 5 bases for J; bases not matched to a gene: 6. The CDR3 runs to 14 residues. CDR3 sequence (DNA): TGTGCCAGCAGTTTAGGAGGGCGGGGGAACGAGCAGTACTTC. Protein: CASSLGGRGNEQYF.

The table lists this clonotype with a few counts. J is TRBJ2-1 and V is TRBV12-3 or TRBV12-4; 11 positions agree with TRBD2. CDR3 length equals 17 residues. V lost 5 bases, J lost 8 bases, and 14 bases stayed unmatched. The CDR3 loop reads CASSPFGASGGRDEQFF. Written as DNA, the CDR3 is TGTGCCAGCAGTCCTTTTGGGGCTAGCGGGGGGAGAGATGAGCAGTTCTTC.

This chain connects TRBV29-1 to TRBJ2-7; D is ambiguous. The germline gives CDR1 SQVTM, CDR2 ANQGSEA. Trimming pared 0 bases from V and 6 bases from J, leaving 6 bases between. The CDR3 totals 11 residues. The CDR3 loop is CSVEEGLEQYF. DNA for the CDR3: TGCAGCGTTGAAGAGGGTCTCGAGCAGTACTTC.

This clonotype was seen more than once but under ten times. The chain uses TRBV5-5 and TRBJ1-6; 7 bases are a match to TRBD1. The ends lost 3 bases at V and 13 bases at J; junction bases unmatched: 13. From germline, CDR1 is SGHKS and CDR2 YYEKEE (reference sequence). The CDR3 loop spans 15 amino acids. The CDR3 nucleotides read TGTGCCAGCAGCTCGGGACAGACCAAGAGTTGGCCCCTCCACTTT. It specifies CASSSGQTKSWPLHF.

The rearrangement uses TRBV7-9 and TRBJ2-3, with no clear D. Per germline, CDR1 SEHNR and CDR2 FQNEAQ (reference sequence). The V end lost 1 base, the J end lost 0 bases, and 14 bases lay between the germline ends. The CDR3 length is 17 residues. The CDR3 loop is CASSLGIAAPSTDTQYF. DNA for the CDR3: TGTGCCAGCAGCTTAGGAATCGCGGCCCCTAGCACAGATACGCAGTATTTT.

The rearrangement links TRBV4-3 to TRBJ2-1; D may be TRBD1 (5 bases). Germline V gives CDR1 LGHNA, CDR2 YSLEER. The V gene lost 4 bases and the J gene lost 2 bases, with 18 bases spanning the gap. The CDR3 spans 17 residues. CDR3 bases: TGCGCCAGCAGCCTATACTCAGGGCAAGATCCCTACAATGAGCAGTTCTTC. This gives the protein CASSLYSGQDPYNEQFF.

J is TRBJ2-1 and V is TRBV4-2, with D possibly TRBD1 on 6 matching bases. CDR1 and CDR2 (germline): LGHNA, YNFKEQ. Between the trimmed V and J ends, which lost 0 bases and 6 bases, there was a span of 12 bases. The CDR3 is 15 amino acids. The CDR3, as DNA: TGTGCCAGCAGCCAAGAAAATACAGGGCCCAATGAGCAGTTCTTC. It specifies CASSQENTGPNEQFF.

This clonotype has a handful of counts. The chain couples TRBV10-3 to TRBJ2-5; 13 nucleotides line up with TRBD2. The germline V gene encodes CDR1 ENHRY and CDR2 SYGVKD. The CDR3 runs to 17 residues. V shed 4 bases and J 5 bases; nucleotides not matched to a gene: 10. The CDR3 nucleotides are TGTGCCATCAGTGGGGGACCGACTAGCGGGGGGCAGGAGACCCAGTACTTC. As protein: CAISGGPTSGGQETQYF.

This clonotype was seen a few times. The gene calls are TRBV27 and TRBJ2-6; TRBD1 aligns across 7 bases. V was clipped by 5 bases and J by 2 bases; unmatched bases: 3. The germline V gene has CDR1 MNHEY and CDR2 SMNVEV (reference sequence). The CDR3 spans 15 residues. The DNA of the CDR3 is TGTGCCAGCAGTGTAGGGACAGCTGGGGCCAACGTCCTGACTTTC. Protein: CASSVGTAGANVLTF.

This rearrangement joins TRBV6-1 to TRBJ2-3; 7 bases align to TRBD1. V shed 5 bases and J 6 bases; nucleotides not matched to a gene: 2. CDR3 length equals 12 residues. The V gene's germline CDR1 is MNHNS and CDR2 SASEGT. The CDR3 reads CASSTQGDTQYF. Here the CDR3 DNA reads TGTGCCAGCAGTACACAGGGGGATACGCAGTATTTT.

The chain employs TRBV20-1 and TRBJ1-2; the D gene is possibly TRBD1 (6 bases). CDR3 length: 13 amino acids. Germline V gene data show CDR1 as DFQATT and CDR2 as SNEGSKA (reference sequence). V shed 6 bases and J shed 3 bases, with 14 bases lying between them. CDR3: CSATGYGYYGYTF. The CDR3 DNA follows: TGCAGTGCAACAGGGTACGGGTACTATGGCTACACCTTC.

This clonotype was counted a few times. The chain employs TRBV6-2 or TRBV6-3 and TRBJ2-1, with D unresolved. CDR3 length: 12 residues. V lost 10 bases and J 4 bases, leaving 11 bases between the germline ends. The germline CDR1 and CDR2 sequences are MNHEY and SVGEGT. The CDR3 coding sequence is TGTGCCACCCAGAGGAGTTACAATGAGCAGTTCTTC. This gives the protein CATQRSYNEQFF.

This clonotype was detected a few times. The chain is built from TRBV6-2 or TRBV6-3 and TRBJ2-1, with D perhaps matching TRBD1 (6 bases). Trimming removed 5 bases at V and 4 bases at J, with 15 bases between. CDR1 and CDR2 from the germline V gene are MNHEY and SVGEGT. The CDR3 is made up of 15 amino acids. The CDR3 DNA follows: TGTGCCAGCAGTCCAGACTACCAGGGGTACAATGAGCAGTTCTTC. Its protein product is CASSPDYQGYNEQFF.